The 23 T cell receptor beta chains given below trace back to one sample, sequenced in a study of shared T cell receptors in the human thymus. Some clones are missing from TCRdb's copy, which holds only in-frame ones; the method was immunoSEQ multiplex PCR. Here the sample spans hundreds of thousands of clones, about 87% being singletons. These data were also reused for a study on human thymus T cells.

The sample consisted of thymocytes. Receptors were obtained from a boy less than two years old with a congenital heart defect.

CDR3 in amino acids: CASGASYRGYQPQHF. In nucleotides, the CDR3 is TGTGCTAGTGGCGCCAGCTACAGGGGATATCAGCCCCAGCATTTT. This chain connects TRBV12-5 to TRBJ1-5; 7 bases are a match to TRBD1. V shed 6 bases, J shed 5 bases, and the junction held 10 bases outside the gene matches. The germline CDR1 and CDR2 sequences are LGHNT and FRNRAP. The CDR3 runs 15 residues.

The V call is TRBV27, the J call TRBJ2-5, with 7 nucleotides matching TRBD2. V gave up 4 bases and J gave up 0 bases; unmatched junction bases: 5. This CDR3 has 15 amino acids. Looked up from germline, CDR1 is MNHEY and CDR2 is SMNVEV (reference sequence). CDR3 DNA: TGTGCCAGCAGTTCAAGCGGGGCGCACCAAGAGACCCAGTACTTC. It specifies CASSSSGAHQETQYF.

V gene TRBV27 combines with J gene TRBJ2-2; 10 positions agree with TRBD1. Losses at the gene ends were 5 bases for V and 5 bases for J; bases not matched to a gene: 8. This CDR3 has 16 amino acids. Germline lookup yields CDR1 MNHEY and CDR2 SMNVEV (reference sequence). The CDR3 sequence: CASSPRDRGRTGELFF. CDR3 in DNA: TGTGCCAGCAGTCCGAGGGACAGGGGAAGAACCGGGGAGCTGTTTTTT.

This chain joins TRBV5-1 and TRBJ1-6; D gene uncertain. The CDR3 length is 15 residues. Germline V gene data show CDR1 as SGHRS and CDR2 as YFSETQ. V lost 4 bases and J lost 5, with 13 bases in between. The CDR3 spells CASSLMGRHNSPLHF. The CDR3 nucleotides are TGCGCCAGCAGCCTAATGGGCAGGCATAATTCACCCCTCCACTTT.

The V and J genes are TRBV9 and TRBJ2-7, with D perhaps matching TRBD1 (6 bases). This CDR3 has 15 residues. V was pared by 4 bases and J by 0 bases, with 14 bases between. Germline V gene lookup returns CDR1 SGDLS and CDR2 YYNGEE. The CDR3 loop is CASSPTGSISYEQYF. The CDR3 DNA reads TGTGCCAGCAGCCCCACAGGGTCCATCTCCTACGAGCAGTACTTC.

The V and J genes are TRBV10-3 and TRBJ2-5; 13 nucleotides line up with TRBD2. From germline, CDR1 is ENHRY and CDR2 SYGVKD. CDR3 length: 17 amino acids. The V segment lost 0 bases and the J segment 5 bases; nucleotides outside the gene matches: 6. Here the CDR3 reads CAISESWTSGGEETQYF. The CDR3 bases are TGTGCCATCAGTGAGTCGTGGACTAGCGGGGGAGAGGAGACCCAGTACTTC.

This sequence joins TRBV7-9 and TRBJ1-5; TRBD1 matches 8 bases. Per germline, CDR1 SEHNR and CDR2 FQNEAQ (reference sequence). The CDR3 has 17 amino acids. V lost 0 bases, J lost 2 bases, and 6 bases stayed unmatched. CDR3 coding DNA: TGTGCCAGCAGCTTAGCGACAGGGGTAAAGCGCAATCAGCCCCAGCATTTT. Its protein is CASSLATGVKRNQPQHF.

Concerning this clone: Within the sample, other DNA sequences also encode this same CDR3. V gene TRBV27 combines with J gene TRBJ2-7, with D hard to call. Germline CDR1 is MNHEY and CDR2 is SMNVEV (reference sequence). Trimming stripped 8 bases from V and 0 bases from J, with 5 bases between. The length of the CDR3 is 11 residues. The CDR3 reads CASRSSYEQYF. The CDR3 nucleotides are TGTGCCAGCCGGAGCTCCTACGAGCAGTACTTC.

V gene TRBV6-5 combines with J gene TRBJ2-4, with TRBD1 identical over 7 bases. J was trimmed by 5 bases and V by 0 bases; bases with no gene match: 4. Germline-derived CDR1 and CDR2 are MNHEY and SVGAGI. This CDR3 is 15 amino acids long. The CDR3 region is CASSYSIGGENIQYF. The CDR3 DNA reads as TGTGCCAGCAGTTACTCGATAGGGGGCGAAAACATTCAGTACTTC.

V is TRBV14 and J is TRBJ1-1, with no clear D. There are 15 residues in the CDR3. The V end was cut by 0 bases, the J end by 1 base, with 9 bases between. Germline CDR1 and CDR2: SGHDN and FVKESK. CDR3 region: CASSQDRTANTEAFF. Written as DNA, the CDR3 is TGTGCCAGCAGCCAAGATCGAACAGCGAACACTGAAGCTTTCTTT.

The gene calls are TRBV18 and TRBJ1-1; 9 nucleotides agree with TRBD1. CDR3 length equals 17 residues. V lost 2 bases to trimming and J lost 0 bases; unmatched junction nucleotides: 7. The germline V gene encodes CDR1 KGHSH and CDR2 LQKENI. CDR3 nucleotide sequence: TGTGCCAGCTCACCATGGACAGGGGTGGACATGAACACTGAAGCTTTCTTT. This codes for CASSPWTGVDMNTEAFF.

The rearrangement links TRBV5-6 to TRBJ1-2; TRBD1 agrees at 9 bases. J gave up 7 bases and V 4 bases, and 14 bases lay outside the gene matches. The germline V gene encodes CDR1 SGHDT and CDR2 YYEEEE. CDR3 length: 16 residues. Written as DNA, the CDR3 is TGTGCCAGCAGCGCCCAAAGGACAGGGGAGCACTGTGGCTACACCTTC. Amino acids: CASSAQRTGEHCGYTF.

This chain connects TRBV10-3 to TRBJ1-2; D is ambiguous. Trimming stripped 6 bases from V and 8 bases from J, with 13 bases between. This CDR3 has 12 amino acids. In germline, CDR1 is ENHRY, CDR2 SYGVKD. CDR3: CAIRTDTRGYTF. CDR3 DNA: TGTGCCATCAGAACCGACACCCGGGGCTACACCTTC.

The rearrangement uses TRBV9 and TRBJ2-2; possibly TRBD1 for D (6 bases). Germline CDR1 is SGDLS and CDR2 is YYNGEE. The CDR3 runs 15 residues. Deletions cut 1 base from V and 9 bases from J, with 16 bases between. The chain's CDR3 is CASSVLDSTTRELFF. CDR3 in DNA: TGTGCCAGCAGCGTATTGGACAGTACGACCCGGGAGCTGTTTTTT. The variable domain in full, completed from reference TRBV9 and TRBJ2-2, reads DSGVTQTPKHLITATGQRVTLRCSPRSGDLSVYWYQQSLDQGLQFLIQYYNGEERAKGNILERFSAQQFPDLHSELNLSSLELGDSALYFCASSVLDSTTRELFFGEGSRLTVL.

The chain combines TRBV7-3 with TRBJ2-7; tentative D call: TRBD2 (6 bases). The germline gives CDR1 SGHTA, CDR2 FQGTGA. The CDR3 has 14 residues. V dropped 5 bases and J dropped 5 bases, with 16 bases sitting between them. The CDR3 nucleotides are TGTGCCAGCAGCCCCTCCGCGGGGCCCCACGAGCAGTACTTC. Protein: CASSPSAGPHEQYF. Full variable domain (remainder filled in from reference TRBV7-3 and TRBJ2-7): GAGVSQTPSNKVTEKGKYVELRCDPISGHTALYWYRQSLGQGPEFLIYFQGTGAADDSGLPNDRFFAVRPEGSVSTLKIQRTERGDSAVYLCASSPSAGPHEQYFGPGTRLTVT.

This clone was seen just once. The V and J genes are TRBV2 and TRBJ2-5; TRBD1 aligns across 7 bases. The length of the CDR3 is 12 residues. The V segment lost 9 bases and the J segment 5 bases; nucleotides outside the gene matches: 6. Germline CDR1 reads SNHLY; CDR2 reads FYNNEI. The CDR3 here is CARKPGQETQYF. For the CDR3, the DNA is TGTGCCAGGAAACCGGGACAGGAGACCCAGTACTTC.

This sequence joins TRBV6-6 and TRBJ2-7; D ambiguous. The ends were cut back, 3 bases at V and 5 bases at J, with 20 bases in the middle. The CDR3 covers 16 residues. The germline V gene has CDR1 MNHNY and CDR2 SVGAGI (reference sequence). CDR3 amino acids: CASSYSKALEVHEQYF. The CDR3 region has the DNA TGTGCCAGCAGTTATTCTAAGGCCCTTGAGGTTCACGAGCAGTACTTC.

The V gene is TRBV4-1, the J gene TRBJ2-7, with 7 bases identical to TRBD1. In germline, CDR1 is MGHRA, CDR2 YSYEKL. The CDR3 extends over 13 amino acids. Trimming at V came to 2 bases and at J to 5 bases, leaving 3 bases not matched to a gene. The CDR3 nucleotides read TGCGCCAGCAGCCAATGGGACAGAGACGAGCAGTACTTC. Protein: CASSQWDRDEQYF.

V is TRBV14 and J is TRBJ2-5; perhaps TRBD2 as D (6 bases). In germline, CDR1 is SGHDN, CDR2 FVKESK. V lost 6 bases and J 5 bases, leaving 16 bases between the germline ends. The CDR3 has 14 residues. Here the CDR3 DNA reads TGTGCCAGCAGTCGGAACCGGGGGTGCGAGACCCAGTACTTC. The encoded protein is CASSRNRGCETQYF.

This chain links TRBV5-4 with TRBJ2-1; no clear D gene. V was shortened by 0 bases and J by 3 bases, with 7 bases between the two germline ends. The CDR3 has 14 amino acids. The V gene's germline CDR1 is SGHNT and CDR2 YYREEE (reference sequence). CDR3 region: CASSLDNVYNEQFF. The CDR3 nucleotides read TGTGCCAGCAGCTTGGACAACGTCTACAATGAGCAGTTCTTC.

The CDR3 is CASSPQGANTGELFF. The CDR3 bases are TGTGCCAGCAGTCCTCAGGGGGCGAACACCGGGGAGCTGTTTTTT. The gene calls are TRBV7-2 and TRBJ2-2; TRBD1 agrees at 7 bases. Trimming at V came to 6 bases and at J to 0 bases, leaving 4 bases not matched to a gene. This CDR3 has 15 residues. Germline V gene lookup returns CDR1 SGHTA and CDR2 FQGNSA.

The V gene is TRBV10-1, the J gene TRBJ2-1; 8 bases line up with TRBD2. The CDR3 totals 18 residues. The germline gives CDR1 WNHNN, CDR2 SYGVQD (reference sequence). V shed 0 bases and J 8 bases; nucleotides not matched to a gene: 15. CDR3 in DNA: TGCGCCAGCAGTGAGTCCCTCCCCCAGAGCGGGAGCCTAGATGAGCAGTTCTTC. Translation: CASSESLPQSGSLDEQFF.

The V gene is TRBV5-1, the J gene TRBJ1-4, with D possibly TRBD1 on 6 matching bases. The germline gives CDR1 SGHRS, CDR2 YFSETQ. The V end lost 3 bases, the J end lost 8 bases, and 11 bases lay between the germline ends. The CDR3 loop spans 13 amino acids. CDR3: CASSWRGAEKLFF. DNA for the CDR3: TGCGCCAGCAGCTGGCGGGGGGCGGAAAAACTGTTTTTT.